A single sample gave rise to the 28 T cell receptor beta chains below, sequenced in a study of blood T cell repertoires in COVID-19. The method was immunoSEQ multiplex PCR; TCRdb's version includes in-frame clones alone and lacks a portion of them. The sample includes about 140,000 clones, around 84% of them seen just once. The sample taken for sequencing was peripheral blood. The receptor set was obtained from a human donor in a cohort sampled during active COVID-19.

V usage is TRBV29-1 and J usage is TRBJ2-5; TRBD1 matches at 9 bases. The V segment lost 5 bases and the J segment 4 bases; nucleotides outside the gene matches: 11. This CDR3 spans 15 amino acids. CDR1 and CDR2 from the germline V gene are SQVTM and ANQGSEA. The CDR3 here is CSVKAKGTGRETQYF. For the CDR3, the DNA is TGCAGCGTTAAAGCGAAGGGGACAGGGAGAGAGACCCAGTACTTC.

This rearrangement joins TRBV7-9 to TRBJ1-2, with D possibly TRBD1 on 5 matching bases. Trimming cost V 11 bases and J 7 bases, with 23 bases left between them. This CDR3 spans 14 amino acids. Germline V gene sequence: CDR1 SEHNR, CDR2 FQNEAQ (reference sequence). Written as DNA, the CDR3 is TGTGCCGGAGGGCGGGACGGTGGTTTGAGTGGCTACACCTTC. It is translated as CAGGRDGGLSGYTF.

This clone was picked up one time. The chain recombines TRBV12-5 with TRBJ1-6; no clear D gene. The CDR3 is 14 amino acids. The V end lost 0 bases, the J end lost 8 bases, and 8 bases lay between the germline ends. The V gene's germline CDR1 is LGHNT and CDR2 FRNRAP. The CDR3 nucleotides are TGTGCTAGTGGTTTGGTATTGGCTTATTCACCCCTCCACTTT. Its protein product is CASGLVLAYSPLHF.

With respect to this clone: This same CDR3 is encoded by further DNA sequences in the sample. This sequence joins TRBV5-1 and TRBJ1-5, with D hard to call. Germline V lookup: CDR1 SGHRS, CDR2 YFSETQ. V lost 0 bases to trimming and J lost 2 bases, with 6 bases between them. CDR3 length: 14 residues. CDR3 sequence (DNA): TGCGCCAGCAGCTTGGAGGGAGGCAATCAGCCCCAGCATTTT. Translated, it gives CASSLEGGNQPQHF.

The V call is TRBV2, the J call TRBJ1-1, with TRBD1 as a possible D gene (5 bases). V gave up 2 bases and J gave up 4 bases, with 11 bases separating them. This CDR3 has 14 amino acids. CDR1 SNHLY and CDR2 FYNNEI come from the germline V gene. The CDR3 sequence: CASSEQQGVTEAFF. The CDR3 DNA follows: TGTGCCAGCAGTGAACAGCAGGGCGTCACTGAAGCTTTCTTT.

The rearrangement links TRBV6-2 or TRBV6-3 to TRBJ2-1, with 7 bases aligning to TRBD2. CDR1 and CDR2 from the germline V gene are MNHEY and SVGEGT. V gave up 6 bases and J gave up 15 bases; unmatched junction bases: 11. The CDR3 runs to 12 residues. The CDR3 coding sequence is TGTGCCAGCAGCCAAATTAGCGGGTTTAGGTTCTTC. It yields the protein CASSQISGFRFF.

This clone was observed a handful of times. The DNA for the CDR3 is TGTGCCAGCAGCTACGGGACAGGGGGTAATGAAAAACTGTTTTTT. Its protein is CASSYGTGGNEKLFF. The J gene is TRBJ1-4, the V gene TRBV3-1 (or the pseudogene TRBV3-2); 11 nucleotides agree with TRBD1. The CDR3 is 15 amino acids. J gave up 4 bases and V 5 bases, and 3 bases lay outside the gene matches. Per the germline V gene, CDR1 is LGHDT and CDR2 is YNNKEL (reference sequence).

The chain combines TRBV27 with TRBJ1-1, with D tentatively TRBD1 (6 bases). The germline V gene encodes CDR1 MNHEY and CDR2 SMNVEV (reference sequence). The CDR3 covers 13 residues. V lost 10 bases and J lost 0, with 12 bases in between. CDR3: CATRTALNTEAFF. DNA for the CDR3: TGTGCCACCCGGACAGCCTTGAACACTGAAGCTTTCTTT.

V usage is TRBV11-2 and J usage is TRBJ2-5, with 14 nucleotides matching TRBD2. Per germline, CDR1 SGHAT and CDR2 FQNNGV. This CDR3 has 16 residues. The junction had 2 bases not matched to a gene; V was cut back by 1 base and J by 4 bases. The CDR3 DNA follows: TGTGCCAGCAGCTTAGGAGGGACTAGCGGGAGAGAGACCCAGTACTTC. Its protein product is CASSLGGTSGRETQYF.

Written as DNA, the CDR3 is TGTGCCAGCAGCTTGTACGGGACAGGGCATGGCTACACCTTC. This gives the protein CASSLYGTGHGYTF. The chain employs TRBV5-6 and TRBJ1-2; 9 bases map to TRBD1. J lost 6 bases, V lost 1 base, and 4 bases had no gene match. The CDR3 contains 14 residues. Per the germline V gene, CDR1 is SGHDT and CDR2 is YYEEEE.

The genes are TRBV28 and TRBJ2-5, with TRBD1 matching over 7 bases. This CDR3 comprises 15 residues. The V and J ends lost 4 bases and 5 bases, in that order; junction bases with no gene match: 10. Per germline, CDR1 MDHEN and CDR2 SYDVKM. The CDR3 nucleotides are TGTGCCAGCAGTTACCAACGACAGGGTCGGGAGACCCAGTACTTC. It encodes CASSYQRQGRETQYF.

This rearrangement joins TRBV4-1 to TRBJ1-2, with a possible D match to TRBD1 (6 bases). Trimming stripped 4 bases from V and 6 bases from J, with 18 bases between. The CDR3 is 15 amino acids. Germline V gene data show CDR1 as MGHRA and CDR2 as YSYEKL. CDR3 residues: CASSRKDSRYDGYTF. The CDR3 bases are TGCGCCAGCAGCCGAAAGGACAGCCGTTATGATGGCTACACCTTC.

The rearrangement links TRBV7-2 to TRBJ1-2, with TRBD1 as a possible D gene (6 bases). V was trimmed by 1 base and J by 6 bases, leaving 24 bases between them. CDR1 and CDR2 (germline): SGHTA, FQGNSA. The CDR3 has 18 amino acids. The CDR3 sequence: CASSLGEAAGDKLDGYTF. For the CDR3, the DNA is TGTGCCAGCAGCTTAGGAGAAGCGGCAGGGGATAAATTAGATGGCTACACCTTC.

This chain uses TRBV2 with TRBJ2-3, with 11 bases fitting TRBD2. With V trimmed by 4 bases and J by 2 bases, 5 bases remained unmatched. Germline V gene data show CDR1 as SNHLY and CDR2 as FYNNEI. The CDR3 length is 16 residues. The CDR3 region is CASSALAGGVTDTQYF. DNA for the CDR3: TGTGCCAGCAGTGCCTTAGCGGGAGGGGTCACAGATACGCAGTATTTT.

The chain has TRBV2 and TRBJ2-1, with 10 bases matching TRBD2. J gave up 5 bases and V 6 bases, and 13 bases lay outside the gene matches. This CDR3 has 17 amino acids. Germline CDR1 reads SNHLY; CDR2 reads FYNNEI. The CDR3 spells CASSADPGTSVNNEQFF. CDR3 sequence (DNA): TGTGCCAGCAGCGCCGACCCCGGGACTAGCGTCAACAATGAGCAGTTCTTC.

V is TRBV27 and J is TRBJ1-5; possibly TRBD1 for D (6 bases). V dropped 5 bases and J dropped 7 bases, with 15 bases sitting between them. Germline assignment: CDR1 MNHEY and CDR2 SMNVEV (reference sequence). The CDR3 runs to 14 residues. CDR3 nucleotide sequence: TGTGCCAGCAGTCCAAACAGGGATAGCCAGCCCCAGCATTTT. Translated: CASSPNRDSQPQHF.

A few counts support this clone. The CDR3 reads CASSSQGNYGYTF. In DNA, the CDR3 is TGTGCCAGCAGCTCACAGGGGAACTATGGCTACACCTTC. This chain uses TRBV5-5 with TRBJ1-2; 7 bases are shared with TRBD1. Germline V lookup: CDR1 SGHKS, CDR2 YYEKEE (reference sequence). The CDR3 extends over 13 amino acids. V was pared by 3 bases and J by 2 bases, with 1 base of the junction left unmatched. The whole variable domain, filled in from reference TRBV5-5 and TRBJ1-2, reads DAGVTQSPTHLIKTRGQQVTLRCSPISGHKSVSWYQQVLGQGPQFIFQYYEKEERGRGNFPDRFSARQFPNYSSELNVNALLLGDSALYLCASSSQGNYGYTFGSGTRLTVV.

This chain uses TRBV2 with TRBJ2-7; 9 nucleotides match TRBD1. Germline CDR1 is SNHLY and CDR2 is FYNNEI. The CDR3 extends over 15 amino acids. J lost 6 bases, V lost 7 bases, and 13 bases had no gene match. The CDR3: CASNRLPGQGGEQYF. The CDR3 coding sequence is TGTGCCAGCAACCGGCTGCCGGGACAGGGTGGCGAGCAGTACTTC.

The chain uses TRBV28 and TRBJ2-1; 16 nucleotides align to TRBD2. There are 15 residues in the CDR3. Germline lookup yields CDR1 MDHEN and CDR2 SYDVKM. After removal of 6 bases from V and 15 bases from J, the junction contained 11 bases not matched to a gene. The CDR3 spells CASSLTGTSGRAGFF. DNA for the CDR3: TGTGCCAGCAGCCTAACTGGGACTAGCGGGAGGGCGGGGTTCTTC.

CDR3 amino acids: CASSLALAGELPDEQFF. Written as DNA, the CDR3 is TGCGCCAGCAGCTTGGCGCTAGCGGGGGAGCTCCCGGATGAGCAGTTCTTC. The chain has TRBV5-1 and TRBJ2-1; 10 bases align to TRBD2. Germline V gene lookup returns CDR1 SGHRS and CDR2 YFSETQ. CDR3 size: 17 residues. The V segment lost 0 bases and the J segment 8 bases; nucleotides outside the gene matches: 11. Full variable domain (outside the CDR3, taken from reference TRBV5-1 and TRBJ2-1): KAGVTQTPRYLIKTRGQQVTLSCSPISGHRSVSWYQQTPGQGLQFLFEYFSETQRNKGNFPGRFSGRQFSNSRSEMNVSTLELGDSALYLCASSLALAGELPDEQFFGPGTRLTVL.

The table lists this clone with a count of one. This chain links TRBV7-9 with TRBJ2-7; TRBD1 agrees at 12 bases. With V trimmed by 1 base and J by 0 bases, 10 bases remained unmatched. Germline CDR1 reads SEHNR; CDR2 reads FQNEAQ (reference sequence). The CDR3 runs 19 residues. The CDR3 nucleotides are TGTGCCAGCAGCTTAGAGGGACAGGGGGCATCGCGGCACTCCTACGAGCAGTACTTC. It codes for CASSLEGQGASRHSYEQYF.

This chain links TRBV7-2 with TRBJ2-7; 7 bases are shared with TRBD2. Per germline, CDR1 SGHTA and CDR2 FQGNSA. J gave up 2 bases and V 3 bases, and 7 bases lay outside the gene matches. The CDR3 totals 15 residues. The CDR3 DNA reads as TGTGCCAGCAGCTTTGCGCTGGCGGGAGCCTACGAGCAGTACTTC. Protein: CASSFALAGAYEQYF.

The chain has TRBV27 and TRBJ2-2; 7 nucleotides align to TRBD1. Trimming at V came to 6 bases and at J to 3 bases, leaving 1 base not matched to a gene. Germline V gives CDR1 MNHEY, CDR2 SMNVEV (reference sequence). The CDR3 sequence is 13 residues long. In nucleotides, the CDR3 is TGTGCCAGCAGAACAGGGGACACCGGGGAGCTGTTTTTT. It yields the protein CASRTGDTGELFF.

The chain has TRBV7-2 and TRBJ2-5, with 12 bases fitting TRBD1. V trimming: 5 bases; J trimming: 3 bases; junction bases outside the gene matches: 4. The CDR3 contains 15 residues. The V gene's germline CDR1 is SGHTA and CDR2 FQGNSA. Written as DNA, the CDR3 is TGTGCCAGCAGCGTGGGACAGGGGGCTGAAGAGACCCAGTACTTC. Translated, it gives CASSVGQGAEETQYF.

V gene TRBV5-1 combines with J gene TRBJ2-1, with D maybe TRBD2 (6 bases). The CDR3 spans 15 residues. Germline loops: CDR1 SGHRS, CDR2 YFSETQ. V lost 4 bases, J lost 4 bases, and 15 bases lay in between. CDR3 DNA sequence: TGCGCCAGCAGCGTGGAGGGCAGGGTATACAATGAGCAGTTCTTC. Residues: CASSVEGRVYNEQFF. The variable domain in full, with the rest retrieved from reference TRBV5-1 and TRBJ2-1, is KAGVTQTPRYLIKTRGQQVTLSCSPISGHRSVSWYQQTPGQGLQFLFEYFSETQRNKGNFPGRFSGRQFSNSRSEMNVSTLELGDSALYLCASSVEGRVYNEQFFGPGTRLTVL.

This clone was picked up one time. The chain couples TRBV6-5 to TRBJ1-6, with unresolved D. V was clipped by 2 bases and J by 8 bases, with 7 bases between them. Per the germline V gene, CDR1 is MNHEY and CDR2 is SVGAGI. CDR3 size: 13 residues. The CDR3, as DNA: TGTGCCAGCAGTTACACTCGGGATTCACCCCTCCACTTT. Its translation: CASSYTRDSPLHF.

In this sample, this clone turned up once. The rearrangement uses TRBV5-4 and TRBJ1-1; 8 nucleotides align to TRBD1. In germline, CDR1 is SGHNT, CDR2 YYREEE (reference sequence). The length of the CDR3 is 17 residues. V lost 3 bases and J lost 2; bases outside the gene matches: 12. CDR3 residues: CASSYPTGAIGNTEAFF. CDR3 DNA sequence: TGTGCCAGCAGCTACCCGACAGGGGCGATAGGAAACACTGAAGCTTTCTTT.

The chain links TRBV7-9 to TRBJ2-2, with 8 bases identical to TRBD2. Germline CDR1 SEHNR, CDR2 FQNEAQ (reference sequence). The CDR3 sequence is 18 residues long. V shed 5 bases and J 0 bases; nucleotides not matched to a gene: 11. CDR3 loop: CASSGGGLAGPNTGELFF. CDR3 DNA sequence: TGTGCCAGCAGCGGAGGAGGCTTAGCGGGACCGAACACCGGGGAGCTGTTTTTT.